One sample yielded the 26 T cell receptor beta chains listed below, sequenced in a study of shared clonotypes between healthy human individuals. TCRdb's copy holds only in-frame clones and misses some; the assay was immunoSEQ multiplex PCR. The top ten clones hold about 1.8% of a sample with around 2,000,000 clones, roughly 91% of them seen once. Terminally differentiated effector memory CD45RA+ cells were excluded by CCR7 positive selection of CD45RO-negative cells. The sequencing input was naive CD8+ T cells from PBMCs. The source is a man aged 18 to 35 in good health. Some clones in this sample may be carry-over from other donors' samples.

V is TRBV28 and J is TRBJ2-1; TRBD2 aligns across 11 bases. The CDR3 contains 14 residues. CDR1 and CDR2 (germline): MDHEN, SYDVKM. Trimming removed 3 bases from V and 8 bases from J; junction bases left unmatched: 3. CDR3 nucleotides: TGTGCCAGCAGTTTGGTAGCGGGAGGGTATGAGCAGTTCTTC. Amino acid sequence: CASSLVAGGYEQFF.

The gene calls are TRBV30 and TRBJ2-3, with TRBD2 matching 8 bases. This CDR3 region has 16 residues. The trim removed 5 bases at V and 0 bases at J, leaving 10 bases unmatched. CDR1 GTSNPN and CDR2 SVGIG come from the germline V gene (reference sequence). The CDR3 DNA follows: TGTGCCTGGGATCCCCCGGGGGGGTCGAGCACAGATACGCAGTATTTT. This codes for CAWDPPGGSSTDTQYF.

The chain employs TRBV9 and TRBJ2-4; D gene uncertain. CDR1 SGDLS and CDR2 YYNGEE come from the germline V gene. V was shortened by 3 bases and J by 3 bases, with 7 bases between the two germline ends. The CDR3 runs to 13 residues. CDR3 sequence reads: CASSADLKNIQYF. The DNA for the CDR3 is TGTGCCAGCAGCGCAGATCTCAAAAACATTCAGTACTTC.

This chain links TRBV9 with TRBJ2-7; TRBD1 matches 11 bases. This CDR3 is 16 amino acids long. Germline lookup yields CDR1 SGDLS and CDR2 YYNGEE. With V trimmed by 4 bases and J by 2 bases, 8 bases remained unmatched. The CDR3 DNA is TGTGCCAGCAGCCCTCGGACAGGGGGCTATACCTACGAGCAGTACTTC. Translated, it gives CASSPRTGGYTYEQYF.

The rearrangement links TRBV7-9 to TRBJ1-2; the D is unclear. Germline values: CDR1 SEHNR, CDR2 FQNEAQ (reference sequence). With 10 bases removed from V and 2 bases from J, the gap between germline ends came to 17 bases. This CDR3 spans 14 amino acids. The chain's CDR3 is CATLLTPRNYGYTF. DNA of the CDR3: TGTGCCACCCTCCTGACACCCAGGAACTATGGCTACACCTTC.

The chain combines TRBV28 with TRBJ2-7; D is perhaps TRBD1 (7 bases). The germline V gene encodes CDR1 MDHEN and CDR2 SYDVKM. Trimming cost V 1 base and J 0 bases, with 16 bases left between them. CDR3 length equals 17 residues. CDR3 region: CASSLSLRGTASYEQYF. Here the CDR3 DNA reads TGTGCCAGCAGTTTATCCTTGCGCGGGACAGCCTCCTACGAGCAGTACTTC.

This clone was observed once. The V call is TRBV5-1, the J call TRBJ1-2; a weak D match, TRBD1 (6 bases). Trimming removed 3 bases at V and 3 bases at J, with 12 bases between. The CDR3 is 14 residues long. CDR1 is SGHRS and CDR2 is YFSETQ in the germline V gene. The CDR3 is CASSYRVGDYGYTF. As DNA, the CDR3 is TGCGCCAGCAGCTACAGGGTAGGGGACTATGGCTACACCTTC.

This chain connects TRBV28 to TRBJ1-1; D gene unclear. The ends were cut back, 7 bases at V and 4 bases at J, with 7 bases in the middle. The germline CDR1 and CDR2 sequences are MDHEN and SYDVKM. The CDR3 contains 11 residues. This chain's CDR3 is CASTWGTEAFF. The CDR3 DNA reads TGTGCCAGCACCTGGGGCACTGAAGCTTTCTTT.

CDR3 amino acids: CASAWNTGSHEQYF. The CDR3 region has the DNA TGTGCCAGCGCATGGAATACAGGGTCCCACGAGCAGTACTTC. The chain joins TRBV27 to TRBJ2-7, with D tentatively TRBD1 (6 bases). V was shortened by 8 bases and J by 5 bases, with 19 bases between the two germline ends. This CDR3 has 14 residues. Germline CDR1 and CDR2: MNHEY and SMNVEV (reference sequence).

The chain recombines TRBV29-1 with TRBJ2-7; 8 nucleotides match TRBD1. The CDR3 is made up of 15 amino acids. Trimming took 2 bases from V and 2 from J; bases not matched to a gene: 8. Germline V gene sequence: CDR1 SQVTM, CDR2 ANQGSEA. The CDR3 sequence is CSVEIGAGGPYEQYF. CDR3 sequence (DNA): TGCAGCGTTGAAATCGGGGCAGGGGGCCCCTACGAGCAGTACTTC.

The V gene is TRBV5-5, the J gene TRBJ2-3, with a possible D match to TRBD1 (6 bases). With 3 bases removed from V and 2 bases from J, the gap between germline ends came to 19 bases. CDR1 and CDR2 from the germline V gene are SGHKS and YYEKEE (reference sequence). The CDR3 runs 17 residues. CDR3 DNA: TGTGCCAGCAGCTCCGCAGGGGCCCCCGGGGACACAGATACGCAGTATTTT. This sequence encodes CASSSAGAPGDTDTQYF. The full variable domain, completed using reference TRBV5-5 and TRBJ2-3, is DAGVTQSPTHLIKTRGQQVTLRCSPISGHKSVSWYQQVLGQGPQFIFQYYEKEERGRGNFPDRFSARQFPNYSSELNVNALLLGDSALYLCASSSAGAPGDTDTQYFGPGTRLTVL.

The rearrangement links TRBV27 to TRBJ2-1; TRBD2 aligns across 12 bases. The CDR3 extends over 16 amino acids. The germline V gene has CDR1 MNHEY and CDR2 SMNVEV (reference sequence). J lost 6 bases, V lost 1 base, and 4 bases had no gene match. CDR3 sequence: CASSLLLAGGSNEQFF. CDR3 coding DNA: TGTGCCAGCAGTTTATTACTAGCGGGGGGAAGCAATGAGCAGTTCTTC.

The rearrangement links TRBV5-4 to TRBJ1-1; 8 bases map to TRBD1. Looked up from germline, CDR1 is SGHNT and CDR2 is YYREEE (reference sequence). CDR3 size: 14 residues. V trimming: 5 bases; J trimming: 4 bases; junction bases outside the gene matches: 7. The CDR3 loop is CASSFHRGGTEAFF. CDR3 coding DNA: TGTGCCAGCAGTTTCCACAGGGGGGGCACTGAAGCTTTCTTT.

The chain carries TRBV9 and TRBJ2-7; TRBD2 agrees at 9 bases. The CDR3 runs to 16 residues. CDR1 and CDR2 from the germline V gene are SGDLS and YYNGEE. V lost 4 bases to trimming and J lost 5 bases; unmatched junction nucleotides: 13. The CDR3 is CASSPRLREGTHEQYF. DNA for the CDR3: TGTGCCAGCAGCCCGCGCCTGCGGGAGGGAACTCACGAGCAGTACTTC.

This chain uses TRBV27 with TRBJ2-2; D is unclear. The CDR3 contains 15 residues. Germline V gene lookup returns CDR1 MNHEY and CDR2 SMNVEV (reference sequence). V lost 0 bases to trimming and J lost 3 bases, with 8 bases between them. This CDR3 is CASSLSGRYTGELFF. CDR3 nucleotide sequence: TGTGCCAGCAGTTTATCAGGCAGATACACCGGGGAGCTGTTTTTT.

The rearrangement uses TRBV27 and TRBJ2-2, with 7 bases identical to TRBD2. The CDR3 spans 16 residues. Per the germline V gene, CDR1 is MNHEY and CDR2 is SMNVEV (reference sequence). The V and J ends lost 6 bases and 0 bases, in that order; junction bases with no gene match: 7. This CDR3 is CASSSPTSTNTGELFF. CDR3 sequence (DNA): TGTGCCAGCAGCAGCCCGACTAGCACGAACACCGGGGAGCTGTTTTTT.

The CDR3 DNA sequence: TGTGCCAGCCTGGGGACAGGGCCGAGGAACACTGAAGCTTTCTTT. It yields the protein CASLGTGPRNTEAFF. The chain employs TRBV25-1 and TRBJ1-1, with 9 bases that match TRBD1. Per the germline V gene, CDR1 is MGHDK and CDR2 is SYGVNS. V lost 8 bases and J lost 1; bases outside the gene matches: 8. CDR3 length: 15 amino acids.

The CDR3: CASSLRFGYEQYF. Written as DNA, the CDR3 is TGTGCCAGCAGCTTACGCTTCGGGTACGAGCAGTACTTC. V and J are TRBV7-3 and TRBJ2-7; D not resolved. Germline-derived CDR1 and CDR2 are SGHTA and FQGTGA. Trimming removed 2 bases at V and 4 bases at J, with 9 bases between. The CDR3 is made up of 13 amino acids.

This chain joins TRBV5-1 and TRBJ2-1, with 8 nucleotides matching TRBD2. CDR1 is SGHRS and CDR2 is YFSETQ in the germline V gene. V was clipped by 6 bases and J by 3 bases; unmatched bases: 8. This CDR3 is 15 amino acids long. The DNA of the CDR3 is TGCGCCAGCACCTCGCGGGGGGCGGACTACAATGAGCAGTTCTTC. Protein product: CASTSRGADYNEQFF.

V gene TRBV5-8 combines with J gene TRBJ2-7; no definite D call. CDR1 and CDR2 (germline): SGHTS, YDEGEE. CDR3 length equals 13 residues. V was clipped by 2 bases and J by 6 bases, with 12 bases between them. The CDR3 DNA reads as TGTGCCAGCAGCTTTCAGTGGAAGGCCGAGCAGTACTTC. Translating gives CASSFQWKAEQYF.

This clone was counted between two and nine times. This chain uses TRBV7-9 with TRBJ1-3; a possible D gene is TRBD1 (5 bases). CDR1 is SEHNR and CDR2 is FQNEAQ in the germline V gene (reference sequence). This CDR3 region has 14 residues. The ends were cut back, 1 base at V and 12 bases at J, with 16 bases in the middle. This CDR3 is CASSLGESQVRIYF. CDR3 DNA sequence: TGTGCCAGCAGCTTAGGGGAATCACAGGTCCGCATATATTTT.

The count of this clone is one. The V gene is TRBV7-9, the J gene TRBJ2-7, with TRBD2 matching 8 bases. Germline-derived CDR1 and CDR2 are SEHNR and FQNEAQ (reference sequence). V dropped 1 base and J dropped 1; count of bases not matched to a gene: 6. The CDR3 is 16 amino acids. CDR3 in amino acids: CASSLEAGATSYEQYF. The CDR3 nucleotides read TGTGCCAGCAGCTTAGAAGCGGGAGCGACATCCTACGAGCAGTACTTC.

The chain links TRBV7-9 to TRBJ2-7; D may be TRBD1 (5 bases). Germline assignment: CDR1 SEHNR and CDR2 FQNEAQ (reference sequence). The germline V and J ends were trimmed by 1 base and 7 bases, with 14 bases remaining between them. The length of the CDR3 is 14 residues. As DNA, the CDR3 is TGTGCCAGCAGCTTAGATCTGTCAGGGCAAGAGCAGTACTTC. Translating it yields CASSLDLSGQEQYF.

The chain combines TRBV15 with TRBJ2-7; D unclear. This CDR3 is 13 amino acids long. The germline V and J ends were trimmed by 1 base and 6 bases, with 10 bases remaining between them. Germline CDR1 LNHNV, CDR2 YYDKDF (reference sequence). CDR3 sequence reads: CATSRASPLEQYF. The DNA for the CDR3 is TGTGCCACCAGCAGAGCGAGTCCGCTCGAGCAGTACTTC.

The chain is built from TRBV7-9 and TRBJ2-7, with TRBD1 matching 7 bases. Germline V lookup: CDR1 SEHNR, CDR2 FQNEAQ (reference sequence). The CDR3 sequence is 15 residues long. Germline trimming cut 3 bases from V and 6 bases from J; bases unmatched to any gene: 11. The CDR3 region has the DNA TGTGCCAGCAGCTTCCGGGACAGCAAAGGGGGCGAGCAGTACTTC. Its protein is CASSFRDSKGGEQYF.

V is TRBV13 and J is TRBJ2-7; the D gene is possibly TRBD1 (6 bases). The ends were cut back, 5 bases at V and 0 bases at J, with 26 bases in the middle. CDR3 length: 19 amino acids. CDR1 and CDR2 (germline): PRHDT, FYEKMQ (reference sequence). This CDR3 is CASSGSGDSHTYASYEQYF. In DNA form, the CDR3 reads TGTGCCAGCAGCGGATCAGGGGATTCGCACACCTATGCCTCCTACGAGCAGTACTTC.